This T cell receptor beta chain was captured in a study of spatial heterogeneity in lung cancer (dated by TCRdb to between 2019 and 2020). Regarding the complete study: More beta-chain than alpha-chain transcripts were consistently detected, likely reflecting higher beta-chain transcript abundance. In the raw uncorrected reads, each unique combination of TCR and UMI appeared on average more than ten times. In non-small cell lung cancer, the study made a quantitative comparison of TCR alpha and beta repertoires among multiple tumor regions, matched nontumor lung and blood. Nonsynonymous mutation counts, determined by whole-exome sequencing of tumor tissue, were related to TCR repertoire features. At surgery, 220 tumor regions, fewer than 85 matched nontumor lung samples and 45 to 60 PBMC samples were TCR-sequenced for both alpha and beta chains.

This clonotype was found a few times. Its antigen specificity is not known. Per-base quality was not reported, and no clone a single base away is much larger than it. The method was 5' RACE. Sequencing was carried out with a NextSeq 500. The TCR library protocol attached a unique molecular identifier to each TCR cDNA molecule to allow correction of PCR and sequencing errors. The paper's data handling went like this. TCR identification, UMI-based error correction and CDR3 extraction were performed with Decombinator tools. TCRs above a frequency of 2 per 1,000, corresponding to the top 1% of the tumor frequency distribution, were defined as expanded. Renyi diversity was calculated using the R vegan package after each repertoire was subsampled 100 times to 5,000 TCRs. CDR3 similarity networks were constructed using string-kernel similarity of amino acid triplets, with links drawn between CDR3s whose pairwise similarity was above 0.82. TCRdb trimmed public reads at Q25 via fastp, called clones via MiXCR and kept in-frame beta chains. Under each unique CDR3 protein, matching rows form one entry showing the most common genes and DNA. The V and J calls and clone size are TCRdb's, not the authors'. A total of around 66,000 distinct CDR3 sequences appear in this sample, roughly 5.9% of them only once. The biggest ten clones account for about 15% of the sample.

What the work shows at the level of the full study, not this receptor alone: Additional single-cell paired TCR alpha and beta sequencing was considered necessary to confirm, at a functional level, the hypothesis that regional TCRs recognize regional mutations. Ubiquitous expanded tumor TCRs were found in blood more often at tumor resection than at routine follow-up.

The time point label of this sample denotes: sample taken at primary tumor resection. Donors were some 67 patients with early-stage, untreated non-small cell lung cancer from the lung TRACERx cohort. Without any cell sorting, TCR sequencing was performed on whole RNA extracted either from tumor and nontumor lung tissue or from cryopreserved PBMC samples. A patient was chosen for TCR sequencing only when enough RNA was available from at least two tumor regions. This material consisted of PBMCs, taken at surgery. This TCR came from a female donor with early-stage non-small cell lung cancer.

The DNA sequence follows: TGTGCCAGCAGTTTAAAGCGGTCCTACGAGCAGTACTTC. This translates into CASSLKRSYEQYF. The chain links TRBV27 with TRBJ2-7; TRBD2 is a weak D gene call, 5 bases matching. A distance of 6 bases separates the germline ends of V and J, which lose 2 bases and 1 base respectively. Sequences MNHEY (CDR1) and SMNVEV (CDR2) are obtained from the germline V gene (reference sequence). Counted from cysteine to phenylalanine, this CDR3 has 13 amino acids. The DNA shown is the 39-base CDR3, in frame from base 1.